The sequence of this T cell receptor (beta chain) was determined in a study of CD8 T cells in ankylosing spondylitis. TCRdb passed the 5' RACE reads through MiXCR, listing each CDR3 protein once. This sample has about 220,000 distinct CDR3 sequences, with about 17% found just once. The V gene lost 0 bases and the J gene lost 0 bases, with 19 bases spanning the gap. The CDR3 is 19 residues long. Germline V lookup: CDR1 SGDLS, CDR2 YYNGEE. Overall study findings and caveats: Blood from ankylosing spondylitis patients appeared to carry a characteristic roughly eight-variant TCR beta motif. In synovial fluid and blood from reactive arthritis, some motif variants were previously reported. Significant enrichment of disease-linked clones was reported in matched ankylosing spondylitis synovial fluid.

This clonotype was detected a few times. Antigen unknown. This sequence joins TRBV9 and TRBJ2-1, with D hard to call. Sequenced material: blood, either unsorted or a sorted T cell fraction (not recorded which). The TCR originated in a male donor with ankylosing spondylitis. The CDR3 sequence is CASSVELGPISSSYNEQFF. The CDR3 DNA is TGTGCCAGCAGCGTAGAGTTAGGGCCCATATCGAGCTCCTACAATGAGCAGTTCTTC.